A selection of T cell receptor beta chains follows, all from one sample in a study of response to subunit inactivated influenza vaccine. Each CDR3 protein gets one entry after TCRdb re-called the RT-PCR reads with MiXCR. This table holds under 800,000 distinct CDR3 sequences, 11% to 15% found once. This specimen was PBMCs from blood, taken around 14 days before vaccination. The receptors shown here come from a man between 50 and 59 years old who received an inactivated influenza vaccine. Each CDR3 is given with its conserved first and last residue. Fields, in order: clone size, D gene, J gene, CDR3 length, V gene, CDR3 DNA, CDR3 protein. D genes are given only for firm matches. Clone size is stated in some rows and not others, as once, few, many or a class when expanded.

size: many; D: TRBD2; J: TRBJ2-7; length: 14; V: TRBV5-1; DNA: TGCGCCAGCGGTGATAGCGGGGGATCCTACGAGCAGTACTTC; CDR3: CASGDSGGSYEQYF
size: few; D: NA; J: TRBJ2-7; length: 14; V: TRBV7-2; DNA: TGTGCCAGCAGCTTAAGGGCAGGATACTACGAGCAGTACTTC; CDR3: CASSLRAGYYEQYF
size: NA; D: NA; J: TRBJ2-7; length: 12; V: TRBV10-3; DNA: TGTGCCATCAGTTCCCGGGACTACGAGCAGTACTTC; CDR3: CAISSRDYEQYF
size: NA; D: TRBD2; J: TRBJ2-7; length: 16; V: TRBV5-1; DNA: TGCGCCAGCAGCTTAAGGCGGGAGGGCCGTTTCGGCGAGCAGTACTTC; CDR3: CASSLRREGRFGEQYF
size: many; D: NA; J: TRBJ2-1; length: 14; V: TRBV29-1; DNA: TGCAGCGCCCTGAGTTGGTACGCATTGAATGAGCAGTTCTTC; CDR3: CSALSWYALNEQFF
size: NA; D: NA; J: TRBJ2-2; length: 17; V: TRBV15; DNA: TGTGCCACCAGCAGAGGCCGGGACACTCCGAACACCGGGGAGCTGTTTTTT; CDR3: CATSRGRDTPNTGELFF
size: NA; D: TRBD1; J: TRBJ1-5; length: 17; V: TRBV18; DNA: TGTGCCAGCTCACCCTCTCTCACAGGGGGGGGGAATCAGCCCCAGCATTTT; CDR3: CASSPSLTGGGNQPQHF
size: many; D: NA; J: TRBJ2-5; length: 13; V: TRBV12-3/TRBV12-4; DNA: TGTGCCAGCAGTCCACAGAAACAAGAGACCCAGTACTTC; CDR3: CASSPQKQETQYF
size: many; D: TRBD1; J: TRBJ1-5; length: 17; V: TRBV20-1; DNA: TGCAGTGCAGTGGTCCCGGGACAGGAAAATAGCAATCAGCCCCAGCATTTT; CDR3: CSAVVPGQENSNQPQHF
size: NA; D: NA; J: TRBJ2-2; length: 15; V: TRBV28; DNA: TGTGCCAGCAGTGCCCGGGGGCACAACACCGGGGAGCTGTTTTTT; CDR3: CASSARGHNTGELFF
size: NA; D: TRBD2; J: TRBJ2-2; length: 15; V: TRBV27; DNA: TGTGCCAGCAGTTTAGGGACTACTTCCACCGGGGAGCTGTTTTTT; CDR3: CASSLGTTSTGELFF
size: NA; D: TRBD2; J: TRBJ2-3; length: 18; V: TRBV6-2/TRBV6-3; DNA: TGTGCCAGCAGTTACCCAGGGACTAGCGGGAGGAGCACAGATACGCAGTATTTT; CDR3: CASSYPGTSGRSTDTQYF
size: NA; D: NA; J: TRBJ2-1; length: 16; V: TRBV9; DNA: TGTGCCAGCAGCGTAGCCGGGATGAGCTCCTACAATGAGCAGTTCTTC; CDR3: CASSVAGMSSYNEQFF
size: few; D: NA; J: TRBJ2-6; length: 15; V: TRBV30; DNA: TGTGCCTGGGGGCAGGATTTCTCTGGGGCCAACGTCCTGACTTTC; CDR3: CAWGQDFSGANVLTF
size: many; D: NA; J: TRBJ1-1; length: 13; V: TRBV15; DNA: TGTGCCACCAGCTCCCGGAGTGGGACTGAAGCTTTCTTT; CDR3: CATSSRSGTEAFF
size: NA; D: TRBD1; J: TRBJ2-7; length: 14; V: TRBV28; DNA: TGTGCCAGCAGTTTATCGGGACAGATCTACGAGCAGTACTTC; CDR3: CASSLSGQIYEQYF
size: once; D: NA; J: TRBJ2-1; length: 12; V: TRBV12-3/TRBV12-4; DNA: TGTGCCAGCAGTTTAGCGCGATGGGTGCAGTTCTTC; CDR3: CASSLARWVQFF
size: NA; D: NA; J: TRBJ2-5; length: 14; V: TRBV12-3/TRBV12-4; DNA: TGTGCCAGCGGAATAGGGACTTTACAAGAGACCCAGTACTTC; CDR3: CASGIGTLQETQYF
size: NA; D: NA; J: TRBJ1-4; length: 12; V: TRBV20-1; DNA: TGCAGAGTCCGAACTCTAAATGAAAAACTGTTTTTT; CDR3: CRVRTLNEKLFF
size: NA; D: NA; J: TRBJ1-1; length: 11; V: TRBV20-1; DNA: TGCAGTGCCACAGGGTTGGCTGAAGCTTTCTTT; CDR3: CSATGLAEAFF
size: NA; D: NA; J: TRBJ2-7; length: 14; V: TRBV5-1; DNA: TGCGCCAGCAGTTTTGCTAGGGGGGCCTACGAGCAGTACTTC; CDR3: CASSFARGAYEQYF
size: few; D: TRBD1; J: TRBJ1-1; length: 15; V: TRBV3-1; DNA: TGTGCCAGCAGCCAAAGCTGGACAGGGGGTACTGAAGCTTTCTTT; CDR3: CASSQSWTGGTEAFF
size: few; D: TRBD2; J: TRBJ2-5; length: 16; V: TRBV12-3/TRBV12-4; DNA: TGTGCCAGCAGTTTCGCCTTGCGGGGGGGAGGAGAGACCCAGTACTTC; CDR3: CASSFALRGGGETQYF
size: NA; D: TRBD1; J: TRBJ2-7; length: 13; V: TRBV7-2; DNA: TGTGCCAGCAGCGGACAGGGGGGAATTAGGCAGTACTTC; CDR3: CASSGQGGIRQYF
size: few; D: NA; J: TRBJ1-1; length: 13; V: TRBV29-1; DNA: TGCAGCGTTTCGGCCCTAGGAGACACTGAAGCTTTCTTT; CDR3: CSVSALGDTEAFF
size: few; D: TRBD1; J: TRBJ2-1; length: 14; V: TRBV3-1; DNA: TGTGCCAGCAGCCAAGTAGGGACAGGGAATGAGCAGTTCTTC; CDR3: CASSQVGTGNEQFF
size: NA; D: NA; J: TRBJ2-2; length: 13; V: TRBV6-1; DNA: TGTGCCAGCAGTGAACAGGGGCCCGGGGAGCTGTTTTTT; CDR3: CASSEQGPGELFF
size: NA; D: NA; J: TRBJ2-7; length: 16; V: TRBV7-9; DNA: TGTGCCAGCAGCCAAGGGACAGGGACTAGCTCCTACGAGCAGTACTTC; CDR3: CASSQGTGTSSYEQYF
size: few; D: NA; J: TRBJ2-5; length: 11; V: TRBV20-1; DNA: TGCAGTGCCCGGGGTGGAGAGACCCAGTACTTC; CDR3: CSARGGETQYF
size: NA; D: NA; J: TRBJ2-7; length: 13; V: TRBV4-1; DNA: TGCGCCAGCAGCCATTATCGGTGGGTCGAGCAGTACTTC; CDR3: CASSHYRWVEQYF
size: few; D: TRBD1; J: TRBJ1-5; length: 15; V: TRBV5-1; DNA: TGCGCCAGCAGCCTGGGGACAGGGTTGCGACAGCCCCAGCATTTT; CDR3: CASSLGTGLRQPQHF
size: NA; D: TRBD1; J: TRBJ1-2; length: 16; V: TRBV5-5; DNA: TGTGCCAGCAGCAACGACAGGGGGCGCGAAAACTATGGCTACACCTTC; CDR3: CASSNDRGRENYGYTF
size: NA; D: TRBD1; J: TRBJ2-7; length: 14; V: TRBV10-3; DNA: TGTGCCATCAGCAGGGACAGGCCGGAGTTCGAGCAGTACTTC; CDR3: CAISRDRPEFEQYF
size: NA; D: NA; J: TRBJ1-2; length: 14; V: TRBV25-1; DNA: TGTGCCAGCAGAGGGGCTTGGGGGGGTTATGGCTACACCTTC; CDR3: CASRGAWGGYGYTF
size: few; D: TRBD1; J: TRBJ2-2; length: 15; V: TRBV7-2; DNA: TGTGCCAGCAGAGACAGGCGACAGGGGGCCGGGGAGCTGTTTTTT; CDR3: CASRDRRQGAGELFF
size: few; D: NA; J: TRBJ1-1; length: 16; V: TRBV6-2/TRBV6-3; DNA: TGTGCCAGCAGTTACTCGATATGGGGTGAAGAGACTGAAGCTTTCTTT; CDR3: CASSYSIWGEETEAFF
size: few; D: NA; J: TRBJ1-6; length: 15; V: TRBV2; DNA: TGTGCCAGCAATGGAAAAGCAGCTTCGAGTTCACCCCTCCACTTT; CDR3: CASNGKAASSSPLHF
size: few; D: TRBD2; J: TRBJ2-3; length: 16; V: TRBV11-2; DNA: TGTGCCAGCAGCCACTCAGCGGGGGGGAGGATTGATACGCAGTATTTT; CDR3: CASSHSAGGRIDTQYF
size: NA; D: TRBD2; J: TRBJ2-1; length: 16; V: TRBV24-1; DNA: TGTGCCACCAGTGATTTAGCTAGCGGGAGGGCAAATGAGCAGTTCTTC; CDR3: CATSDLASGRANEQFF
size: few; D: NA; J: TRBJ2-2; length: 16; V: TRBV7-2; DNA: TGTGCCAGCAGCTTATTTGTACAGGCGAACACCGGGGAGCTGTTTTTT; CDR3: CASSLFVQANTGELFF
size: NA; D: NA; J: TRBJ2-5; length: 14; V: TRBV6-2/TRBV6-3; DNA: TGTGCCAGCAGCTCACTAGCTTTCGGTGAGACCCAGTACTTC; CDR3: CASSSLAFGETQYF
size: NA; D: TRBD1; J: TRBJ2-2; length: 16; V: TRBV6-2/TRBV6-3; DNA: TGTGCCAGCATAACAGGGGGCGCAGCCAACACCGGGGAGCTGTTTTTT; CDR3: CASITGGAANTGELFF
size: few; D: TRBD1; J: TRBJ1-4; length: 14; V: TRBV5-1; DNA: TGCGCCAGCAGCCGGGGACAGAATAATGAAAAACTGTTTTTT; CDR3: CASSRGQNNEKLFF
size: NA; D: TRBD2; J: TRBJ2-1; length: 17; V: TRBV10-3; DNA: TGTGCCATCAGCCCTACTAGCGGGAGGACGCGTTACAATGAGCAGTTCTTC; CDR3: CAISPTSGRTRYNEQFF
size: few; D: NA; J: TRBJ2-7; length: 14; V: TRBV5-1; DNA: TGTGCCAGCAGCTGGGACGGGAGCTCCTACGAGCAGTACTTC; CDR3: CASSWDGSSYEQYF
size: many; D: NA; J: TRBJ2-3; length: 15; V: TRBV4-3; DNA: TGCGCCAGCAGCCAAGTATCTCGGGATGCAGATACGCAGTATTTT; CDR3: CASSQVSRDADTQYF
size: NA; D: NA; J: TRBJ1-6; length: 15; V: TRBV27; DNA: TGTGCCAGCCGGCTAAGGAACGGGCTTAATTCACCCCTCCACTTT; CDR3: CASRLRNGLNSPLHF
size: NA; D: TRBD2; J: TRBJ2-3; length: 16; V: TRBV15; DNA: TGTGCCACCAGCAGAGGGGGTGCGGGGGGGCCAGATACGCAGTATTTT; CDR3: CATSRGGAGGPDTQYF
size: few; D: NA; J: TRBJ2-7; length: 16; V: TRBV6-2/TRBV6-3; DNA: TGTGCCAGCAGGTTGGGACAACTCAACCCGCTAGAAGAGCAGTACTTC; CDR3: CASRLGQLNPLEEQYF